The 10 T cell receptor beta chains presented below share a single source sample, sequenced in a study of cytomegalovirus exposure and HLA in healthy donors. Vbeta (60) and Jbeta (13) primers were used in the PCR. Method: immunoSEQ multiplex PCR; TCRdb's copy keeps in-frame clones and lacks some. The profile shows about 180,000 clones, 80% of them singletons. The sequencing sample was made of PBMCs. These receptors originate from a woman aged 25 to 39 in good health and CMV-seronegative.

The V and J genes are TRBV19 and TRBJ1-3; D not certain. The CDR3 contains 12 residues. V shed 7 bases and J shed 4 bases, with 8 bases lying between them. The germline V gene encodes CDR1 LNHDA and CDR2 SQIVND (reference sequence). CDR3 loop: CASTGYGNTIYF. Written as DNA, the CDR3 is TGTGCCAGTACCGGTTACGGAAACACCATATATTTT.

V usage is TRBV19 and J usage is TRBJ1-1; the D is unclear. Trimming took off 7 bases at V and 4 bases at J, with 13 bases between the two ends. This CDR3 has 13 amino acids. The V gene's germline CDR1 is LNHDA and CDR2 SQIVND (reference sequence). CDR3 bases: TGTGCCAGTATTCCAGCGGGGAGCACTGAAGCTTTCTTT. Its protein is CASIPAGSTEAFF.

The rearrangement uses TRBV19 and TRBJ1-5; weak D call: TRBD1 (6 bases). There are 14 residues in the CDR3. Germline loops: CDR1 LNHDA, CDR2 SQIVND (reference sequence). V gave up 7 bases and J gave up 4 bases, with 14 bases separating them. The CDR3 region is CASNLQGGNQPQHF. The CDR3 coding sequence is TGTGCCAGTAATCTACAGGGTGGAAATCAGCCCCAGCATTTT.

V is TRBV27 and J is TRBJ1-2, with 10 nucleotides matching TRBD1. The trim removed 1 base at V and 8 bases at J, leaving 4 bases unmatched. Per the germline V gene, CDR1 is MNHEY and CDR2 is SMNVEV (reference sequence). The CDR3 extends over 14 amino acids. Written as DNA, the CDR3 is TGTGCCAGCAGTTTATTGGGGACAGGGGTCGGCTACACCTTC. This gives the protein CASSLLGTGVGYTF.

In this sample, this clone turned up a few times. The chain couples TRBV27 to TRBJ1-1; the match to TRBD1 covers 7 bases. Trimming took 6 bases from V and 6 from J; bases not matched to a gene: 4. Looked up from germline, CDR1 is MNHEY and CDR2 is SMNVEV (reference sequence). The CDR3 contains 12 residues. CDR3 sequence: CASRRQGSEAFF. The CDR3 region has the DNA TGTGCCAGCAGGCGACAGGGTTCTGAAGCTTTCTTT.

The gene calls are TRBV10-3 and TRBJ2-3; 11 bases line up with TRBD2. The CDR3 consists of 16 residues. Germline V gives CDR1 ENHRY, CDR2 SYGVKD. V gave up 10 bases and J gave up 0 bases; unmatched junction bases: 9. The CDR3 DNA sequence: TGTGCCACTGGGCCGGGACTAGCGGCTAGCACAGATACGCAGTATTTT. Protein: CATGPGLAASTDTQYF.

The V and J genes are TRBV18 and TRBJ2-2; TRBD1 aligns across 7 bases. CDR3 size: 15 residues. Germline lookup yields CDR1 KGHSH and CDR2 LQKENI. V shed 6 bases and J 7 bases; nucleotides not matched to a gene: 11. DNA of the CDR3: TGTGCCAGCTCCCAGGACCTCCGGGACAGCGGGGAGCTGTTTTTT. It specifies CASSQDLRDSGELFF.

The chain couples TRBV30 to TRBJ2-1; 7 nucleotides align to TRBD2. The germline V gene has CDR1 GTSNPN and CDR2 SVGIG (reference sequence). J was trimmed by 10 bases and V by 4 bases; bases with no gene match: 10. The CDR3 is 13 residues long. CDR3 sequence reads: CAWNEPPGGEQFF. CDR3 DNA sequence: TGTGCCTGGAACGAGCCCCCGGGGGGAGAGCAGTTCTTC.

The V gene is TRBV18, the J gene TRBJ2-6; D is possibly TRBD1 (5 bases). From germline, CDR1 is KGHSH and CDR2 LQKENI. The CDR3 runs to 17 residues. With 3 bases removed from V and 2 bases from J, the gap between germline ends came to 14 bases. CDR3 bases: TGTGCCAGCTCACCCTCCTTAGGGGAAGCTGGGGCCAACGTCCTGACTTTC. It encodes CASSPSLGEAGANVLTF.

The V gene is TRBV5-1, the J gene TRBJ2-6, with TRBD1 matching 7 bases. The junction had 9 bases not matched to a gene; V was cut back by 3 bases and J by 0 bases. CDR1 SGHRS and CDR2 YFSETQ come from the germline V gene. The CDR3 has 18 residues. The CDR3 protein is CASSSWTGVNSGANVLTF. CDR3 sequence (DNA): TGCGCCAGCAGCTCCTGGACAGGCGTCAACTCTGGGGCCAACGTCCTGACTTTC.